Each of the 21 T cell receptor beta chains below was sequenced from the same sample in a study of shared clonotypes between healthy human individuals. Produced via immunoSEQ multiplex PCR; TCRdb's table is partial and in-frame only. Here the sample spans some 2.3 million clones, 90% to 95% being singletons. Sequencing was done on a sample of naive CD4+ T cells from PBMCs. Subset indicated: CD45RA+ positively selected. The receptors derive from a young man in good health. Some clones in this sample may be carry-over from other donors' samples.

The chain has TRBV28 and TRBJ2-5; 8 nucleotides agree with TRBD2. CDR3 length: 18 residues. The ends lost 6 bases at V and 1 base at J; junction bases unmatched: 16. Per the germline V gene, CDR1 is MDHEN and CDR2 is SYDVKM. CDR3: CASSPRSWASGFQETQYF. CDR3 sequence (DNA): TGTGCCAGCAGCCCAAGGTCGTGGGCTAGCGGGTTCCAAGAGACCCAGTACTTC.

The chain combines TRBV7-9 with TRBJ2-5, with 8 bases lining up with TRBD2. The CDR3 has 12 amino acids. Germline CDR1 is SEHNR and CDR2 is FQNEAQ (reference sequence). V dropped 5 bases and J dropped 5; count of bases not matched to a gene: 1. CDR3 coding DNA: TGTGCCAGCAGCCAGCGGGGGGAGACCCAGTACTTC. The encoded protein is CASSQRGETQYF.

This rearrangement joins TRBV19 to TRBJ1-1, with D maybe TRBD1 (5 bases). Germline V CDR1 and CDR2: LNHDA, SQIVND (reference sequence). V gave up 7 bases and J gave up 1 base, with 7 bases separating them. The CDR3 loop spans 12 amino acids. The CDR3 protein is CASTGQNTEAFF. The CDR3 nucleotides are TGTGCCAGTACTGGACAGAACACTGAAGCTTTCTTT.

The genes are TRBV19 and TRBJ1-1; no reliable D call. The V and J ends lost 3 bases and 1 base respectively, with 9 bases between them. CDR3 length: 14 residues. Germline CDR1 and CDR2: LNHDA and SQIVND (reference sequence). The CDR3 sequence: CASSISEGNTEAFF. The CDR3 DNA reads TGTGCCAGTAGTATTTCCGAGGGGAACACTGAAGCTTTCTTT.

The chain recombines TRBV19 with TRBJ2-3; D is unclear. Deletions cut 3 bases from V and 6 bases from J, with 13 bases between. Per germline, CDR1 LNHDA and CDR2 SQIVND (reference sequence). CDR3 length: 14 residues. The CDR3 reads CASSMMYSWDTQYF. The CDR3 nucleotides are TGTGCCAGTAGTATGATGTATTCGTGGGATACGCAGTATTTT.

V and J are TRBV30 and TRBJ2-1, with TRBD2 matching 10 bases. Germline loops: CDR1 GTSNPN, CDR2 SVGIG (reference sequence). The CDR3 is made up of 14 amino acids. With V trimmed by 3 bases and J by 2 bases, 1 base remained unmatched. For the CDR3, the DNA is TGTGCCTGGAGCAGCGGGAGGGCCTACAATGAGCAGTTCTTC. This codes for CAWSSGRAYNEQFF.

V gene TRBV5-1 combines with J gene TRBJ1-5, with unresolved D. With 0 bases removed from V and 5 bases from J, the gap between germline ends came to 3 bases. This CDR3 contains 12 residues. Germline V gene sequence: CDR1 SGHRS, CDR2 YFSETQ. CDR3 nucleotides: TGCGCCAGCAGCTTGGAGGATCAGCCCCAGCATTTT. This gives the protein CASSLEDQPQHF.

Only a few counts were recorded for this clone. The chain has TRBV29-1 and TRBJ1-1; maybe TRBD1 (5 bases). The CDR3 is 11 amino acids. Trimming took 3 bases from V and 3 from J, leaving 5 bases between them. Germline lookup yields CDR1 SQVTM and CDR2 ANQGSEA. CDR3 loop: CSVDRDTEAFF. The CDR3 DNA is TGCAGCGTTGACAGGGACACTGAAGCTTTCTTT.

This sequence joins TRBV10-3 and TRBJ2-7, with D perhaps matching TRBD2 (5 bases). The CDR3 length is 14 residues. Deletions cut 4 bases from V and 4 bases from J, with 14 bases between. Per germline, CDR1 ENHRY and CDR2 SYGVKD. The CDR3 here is CAISAGIGSYEQYF. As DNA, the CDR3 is TGTGCCATCAGTGCTGGCATAGGGAGTTACGAGCAGTACTTC.

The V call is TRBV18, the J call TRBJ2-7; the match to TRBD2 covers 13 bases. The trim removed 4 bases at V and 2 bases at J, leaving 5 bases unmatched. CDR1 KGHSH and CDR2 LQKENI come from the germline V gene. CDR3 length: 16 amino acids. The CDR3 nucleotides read TGTGCCAGCTCACGAGGACTAGCGGGAGAGACCTACGAGCAGTACTTC. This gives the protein CASSRGLAGETYEQYF. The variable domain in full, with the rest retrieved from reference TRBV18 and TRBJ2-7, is NAGVMQNPRHLVRRRGQEARLRCSPMKGHSHVYWYRQLPEEGLKFMVYLQKENIIDESGMPKERFSAEFPKEGPSILRIQQVVRGDSAAYFCASSRGLAGETYEQYFGPGTRLTVT.

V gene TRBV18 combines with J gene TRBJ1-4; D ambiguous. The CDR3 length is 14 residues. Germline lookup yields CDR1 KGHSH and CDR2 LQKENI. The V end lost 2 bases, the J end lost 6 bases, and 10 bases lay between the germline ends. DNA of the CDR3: TGTGCCAGCTCACCAAGGACGATAGATGAAAAACTGTTTTTT. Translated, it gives CASSPRTIDEKLFF.

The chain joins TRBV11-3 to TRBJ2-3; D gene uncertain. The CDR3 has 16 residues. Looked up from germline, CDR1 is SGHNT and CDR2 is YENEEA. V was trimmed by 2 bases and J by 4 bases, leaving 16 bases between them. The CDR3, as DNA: TGTGCCAGCAGCTTAAGGAGCAGTCTAAAGGCAGATACGCAGTATTTT. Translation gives CASSLRSSLKADTQYF. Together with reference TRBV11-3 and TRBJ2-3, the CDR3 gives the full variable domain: EAGVVQSPRYKIIEKKQPVAFWCNPISGHNTLYWYLQNLGQGPELLIRYENEEAVDDSQLPKDRFSAERLKGVDSTLKIQPAELGDSAVYLCASSLRSSLKADTQYFGPGTRLTVL.

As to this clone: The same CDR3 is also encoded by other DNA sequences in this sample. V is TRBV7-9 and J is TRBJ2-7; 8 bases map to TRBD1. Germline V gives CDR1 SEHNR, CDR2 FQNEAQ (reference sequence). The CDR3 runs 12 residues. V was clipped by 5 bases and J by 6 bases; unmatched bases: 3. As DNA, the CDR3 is TGTGCCAGCAGCCCCACAGGGGGCGAGCAGTACTTC. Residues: CASSPTGGEQYF.

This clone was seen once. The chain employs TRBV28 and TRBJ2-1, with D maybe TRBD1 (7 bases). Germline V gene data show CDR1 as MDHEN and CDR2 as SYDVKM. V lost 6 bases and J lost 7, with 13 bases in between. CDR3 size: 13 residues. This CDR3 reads CASREGARNEQFF. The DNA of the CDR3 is TGTGCCAGCAGGGAGGGGGCGCGGAATGAGCAGTTCTTC.

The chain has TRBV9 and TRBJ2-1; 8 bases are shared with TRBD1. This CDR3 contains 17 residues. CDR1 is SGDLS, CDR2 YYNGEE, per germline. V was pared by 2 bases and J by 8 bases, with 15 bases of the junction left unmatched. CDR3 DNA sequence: TGTGCCAGCAGCGTTGCCTCAGGGGGCGGTAAGTTCGATGAGCAGTTCTTC. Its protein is CASSVASGGGKFDEQFF.

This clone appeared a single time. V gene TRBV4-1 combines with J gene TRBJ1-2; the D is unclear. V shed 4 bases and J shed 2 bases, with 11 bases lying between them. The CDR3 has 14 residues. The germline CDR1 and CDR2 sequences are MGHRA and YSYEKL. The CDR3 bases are TGCGCCAGCAGCCCCACCAGAGACAACTATGGCTACACCTTC. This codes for CASSPTRDNYGYTF.

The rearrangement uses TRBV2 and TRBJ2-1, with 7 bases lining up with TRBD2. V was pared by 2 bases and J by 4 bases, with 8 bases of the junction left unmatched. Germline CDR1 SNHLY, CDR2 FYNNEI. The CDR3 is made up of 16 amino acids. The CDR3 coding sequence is TGTGCCAGCAGTGAACTCTCCAGCGGGACTTACAATGAGCAGTTCTTC. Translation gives CASSELSSGTYNEQFF.

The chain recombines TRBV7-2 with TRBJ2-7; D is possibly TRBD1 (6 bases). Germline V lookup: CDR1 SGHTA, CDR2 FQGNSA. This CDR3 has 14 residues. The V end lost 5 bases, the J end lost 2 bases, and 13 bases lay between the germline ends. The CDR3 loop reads CASSSTTGTYEQYF. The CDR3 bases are TGTGCCAGCAGCAGCACCACAGGGACCTACGAGCAGTACTTC.

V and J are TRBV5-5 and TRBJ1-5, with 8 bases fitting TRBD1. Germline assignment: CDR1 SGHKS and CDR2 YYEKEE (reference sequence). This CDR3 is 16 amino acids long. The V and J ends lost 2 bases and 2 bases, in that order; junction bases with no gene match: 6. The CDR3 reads CASSLRDRFGNQPQHF. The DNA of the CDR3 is TGTGCCAGCAGCTTAAGGGACAGGTTTGGCAATCAGCCCCAGCATTTT.

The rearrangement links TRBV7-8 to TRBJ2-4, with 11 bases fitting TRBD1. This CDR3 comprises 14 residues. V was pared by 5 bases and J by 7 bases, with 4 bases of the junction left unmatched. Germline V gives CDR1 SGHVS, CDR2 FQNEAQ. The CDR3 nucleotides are TGTGCCAGCAGCGGACAGGGGGCGGGTAACATTCAGTACTTC. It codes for CASSGQGAGNIQYF.

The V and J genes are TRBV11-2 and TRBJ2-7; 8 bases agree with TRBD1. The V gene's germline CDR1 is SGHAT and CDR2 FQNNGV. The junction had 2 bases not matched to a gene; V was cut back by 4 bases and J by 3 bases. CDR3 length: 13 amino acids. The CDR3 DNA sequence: TGTGCCAGCAGCTCACAGGGGGGCTACGAGCAGTACTTC. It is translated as CASSSQGGYEQYF.